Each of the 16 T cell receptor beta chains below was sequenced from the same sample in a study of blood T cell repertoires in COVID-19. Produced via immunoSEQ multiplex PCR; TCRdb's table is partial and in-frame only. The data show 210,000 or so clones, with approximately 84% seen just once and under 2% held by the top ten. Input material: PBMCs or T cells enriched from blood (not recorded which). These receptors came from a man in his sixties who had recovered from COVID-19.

Here the CDR3 DNA reads TGTGCCAGCAGTGCAGAGAGGTTGGACTACACCTTC. Protein sequence: CASSAERLDYTF. The chain uses TRBV25-1 and TRBJ1-2; D is ambiguous. CDR1 MGHDK and CDR2 SYGVNS come from the germline V gene. V lost 4 bases and J lost 10, with 13 bases in between. This CDR3 has 12 residues.

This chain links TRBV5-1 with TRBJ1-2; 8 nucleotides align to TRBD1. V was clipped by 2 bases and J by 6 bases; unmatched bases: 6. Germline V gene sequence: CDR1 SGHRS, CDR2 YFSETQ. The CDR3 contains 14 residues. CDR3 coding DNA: TGCGCCAGCAGCTTCGGACAGGGCTATAATGGCTACACCTTC. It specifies CASSFGQGYNGYTF.

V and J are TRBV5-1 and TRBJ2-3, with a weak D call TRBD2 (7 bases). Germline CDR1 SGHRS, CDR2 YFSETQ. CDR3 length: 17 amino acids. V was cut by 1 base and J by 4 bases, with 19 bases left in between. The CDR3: CASSLPPYSGGADTQYF. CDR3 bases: TGCGCCAGCAGCTTGCCTCCATACTCGGGGGGCGCAGATACGCAGTATTTT. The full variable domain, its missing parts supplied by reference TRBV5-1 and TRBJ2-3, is KAGVTQTPRYLIKTRGQQVTLSCSPISGHRSVSWYQQTPGQGLQFLFEYFSETQRNKGNFPGRFSGRQFSNSRSEMNVSTLELGDSALYLCASSLPPYSGGADTQYFGPGTRLTVL.

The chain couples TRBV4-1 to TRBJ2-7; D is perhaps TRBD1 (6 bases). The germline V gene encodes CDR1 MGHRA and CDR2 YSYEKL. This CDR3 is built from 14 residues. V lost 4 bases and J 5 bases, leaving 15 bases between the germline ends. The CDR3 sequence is CASSLTGIYDEQYF. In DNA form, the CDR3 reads TGCGCCAGCAGCCTCACAGGGATTTACGACGAGCAGTACTTC.

CDR3 region: CASSVGRSGELFF. DNA for the CDR3: TGTGCCAGCAGCGTGGGCCGGTCCGGGGAGCTGTTTTTT. The J gene is TRBJ2-2, the V gene TRBV5-6; D gene ambiguous. This CDR3 is built from 13 residues. Trimming pared 4 bases from V and 6 bases from J, leaving 10 bases between. CDR1 and CDR2 from the germline V gene are SGHDT and YYEEEE.

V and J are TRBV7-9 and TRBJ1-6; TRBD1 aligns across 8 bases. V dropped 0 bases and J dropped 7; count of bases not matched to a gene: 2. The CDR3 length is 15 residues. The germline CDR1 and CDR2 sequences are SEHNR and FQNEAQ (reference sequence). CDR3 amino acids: CASSLADRANSPLHF. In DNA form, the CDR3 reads TGTGCCAGCAGCTTAGCGGACAGGGCCAATTCACCCCTCCACTTT.

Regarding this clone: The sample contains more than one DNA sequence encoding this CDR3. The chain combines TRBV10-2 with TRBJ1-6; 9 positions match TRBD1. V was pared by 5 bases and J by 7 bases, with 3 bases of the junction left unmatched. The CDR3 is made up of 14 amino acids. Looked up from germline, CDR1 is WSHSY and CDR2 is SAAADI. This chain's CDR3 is CASSRDRENSPLHF. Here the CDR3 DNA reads TGCGCCAGCAGTCGGGACAGGGAAAATTCACCCCTCCACTTT.

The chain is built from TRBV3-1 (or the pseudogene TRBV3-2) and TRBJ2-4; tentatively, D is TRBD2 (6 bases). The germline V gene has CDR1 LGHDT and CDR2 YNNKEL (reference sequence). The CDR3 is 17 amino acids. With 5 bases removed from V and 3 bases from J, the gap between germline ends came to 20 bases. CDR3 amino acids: CASSKREEGRVKNIQYF. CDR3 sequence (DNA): TGTGCCAGCAGCAAAAGGGAGGAGGGGCGGGTCAAAAACATTCAGTACTTC.

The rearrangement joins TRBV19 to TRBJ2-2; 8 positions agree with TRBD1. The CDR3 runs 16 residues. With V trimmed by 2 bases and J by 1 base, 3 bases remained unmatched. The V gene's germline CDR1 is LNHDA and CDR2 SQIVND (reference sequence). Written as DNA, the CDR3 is TGTGCCAGTAGTATACAGGGGGCAGGGAACACCGGGGAGCTGTTTTTT. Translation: CASSIQGAGNTGELFF.

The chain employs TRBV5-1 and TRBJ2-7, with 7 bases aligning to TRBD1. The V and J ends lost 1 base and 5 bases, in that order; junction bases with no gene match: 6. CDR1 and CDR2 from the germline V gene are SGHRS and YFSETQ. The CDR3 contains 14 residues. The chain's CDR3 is CASSLWDSRNEQYF. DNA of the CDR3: TGCGCCAGCAGCTTGTGGGACAGTAGAAACGAGCAGTACTTC.

This CDR3 is CASSLLSGSNEQYF. The CDR3 DNA follows: TGTGCCAGCAGCTTATTGTCGGGGTCCAACGAGCAGTACTTC. The V gene is TRBV7-6, the J gene TRBJ2-7; possible D gene TRBD2, 5 bases. V dropped 2 bases and J dropped 5 bases, with 13 bases sitting between them. The CDR3 has 14 amino acids. Germline assignment: CDR1 SGHVS and CDR2 FNYEAQ.

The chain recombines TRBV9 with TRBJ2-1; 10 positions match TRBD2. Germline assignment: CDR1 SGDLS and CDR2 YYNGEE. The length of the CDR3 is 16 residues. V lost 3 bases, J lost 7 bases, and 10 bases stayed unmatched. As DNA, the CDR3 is TGTGCCAGCAGCGGATTAGCGGGGGGAGTGCGAAATGAGCAGTTCTTC. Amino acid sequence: CASSGLAGGVRNEQFF.

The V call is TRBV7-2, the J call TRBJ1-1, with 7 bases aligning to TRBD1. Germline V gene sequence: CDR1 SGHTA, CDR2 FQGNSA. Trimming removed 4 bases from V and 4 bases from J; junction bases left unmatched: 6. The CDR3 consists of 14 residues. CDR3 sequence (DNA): TGTGCCAGCAGCTCCAGGGGGGTCGTCACTGAAGCTTTCTTT. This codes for CASSSRGVVTEAFF.

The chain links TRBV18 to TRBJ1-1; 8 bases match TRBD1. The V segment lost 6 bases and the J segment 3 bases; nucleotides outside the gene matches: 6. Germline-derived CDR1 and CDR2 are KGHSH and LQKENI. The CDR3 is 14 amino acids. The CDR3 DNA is TGTGCCAGCTCGGATCAGGGGGCTGACACTGAAGCTTTCTTT. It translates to CASSDQGADTEAFF.

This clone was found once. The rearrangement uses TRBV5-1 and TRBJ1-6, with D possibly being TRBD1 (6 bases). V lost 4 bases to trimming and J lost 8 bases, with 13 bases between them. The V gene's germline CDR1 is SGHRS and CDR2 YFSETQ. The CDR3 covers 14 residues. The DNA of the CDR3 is TGCGCCAGCAGCGCAGGACAGACGGATTCACCCCTCCACTTT. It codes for CASSAGQTDSPLHF.

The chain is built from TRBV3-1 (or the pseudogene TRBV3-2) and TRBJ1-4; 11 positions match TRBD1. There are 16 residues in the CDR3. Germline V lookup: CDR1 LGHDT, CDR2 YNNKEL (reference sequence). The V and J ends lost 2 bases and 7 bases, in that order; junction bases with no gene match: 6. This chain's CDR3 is CASSQRTGGKTEKLFF. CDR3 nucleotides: TGTGCCAGCAGCCAAAGGACAGGGGGCAAGACTGAAAAACTGTTTTTT.